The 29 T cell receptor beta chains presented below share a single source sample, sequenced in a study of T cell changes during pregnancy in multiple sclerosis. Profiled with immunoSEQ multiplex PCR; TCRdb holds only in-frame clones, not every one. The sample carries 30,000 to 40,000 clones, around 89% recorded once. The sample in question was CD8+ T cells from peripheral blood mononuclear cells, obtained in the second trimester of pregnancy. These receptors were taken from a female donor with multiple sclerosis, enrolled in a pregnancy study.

CDR3 protein: CASSLGQGAKETQYF. CDR3 nucleotides: TGTGCCAGCAGCCTGGGTCAGGGGGCAAAAGAGACCCAGTACTTC. The chain links TRBV27 to TRBJ2-5; TRBD1 agrees at 8 bases. The junction had 9 bases not matched to a gene; V was cut back by 6 bases and J by 3 bases. CDR1 is MNHEY and CDR2 is SMNVEV in the germline V gene (reference sequence). The CDR3 is 15 residues long.

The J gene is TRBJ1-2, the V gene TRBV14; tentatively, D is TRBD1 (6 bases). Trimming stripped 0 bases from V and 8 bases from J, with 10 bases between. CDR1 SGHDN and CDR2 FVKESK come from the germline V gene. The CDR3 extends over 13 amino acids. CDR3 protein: CASSQEGALGYTF. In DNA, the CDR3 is TGTGCCAGCAGCCAAGAGGGGGCGTTGGGCTACACCTTC.

The CDR3 bases are TGTGCCATCAACGGGGAGAGCTATGGCTACACCTTC. It is translated as CAINGESYGYTF. The chain couples TRBV10-3 to TRBJ1-2; unclear D gene. Germline CDR1 ENHRY, CDR2 SYGVKD. Trimming shortened V by 7 bases and J by 4 bases, and 10 bases separated the two germline ends. The CDR3 extends over 12 amino acids.

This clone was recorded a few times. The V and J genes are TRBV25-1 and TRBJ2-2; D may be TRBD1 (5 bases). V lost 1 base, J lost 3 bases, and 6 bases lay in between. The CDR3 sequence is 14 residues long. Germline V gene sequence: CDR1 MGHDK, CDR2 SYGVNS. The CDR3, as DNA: TGTGCCAGCAGTGAATCCAGGGACACCGGGGAGCTGTTTTTT. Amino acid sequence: CASSESRDTGELFF.

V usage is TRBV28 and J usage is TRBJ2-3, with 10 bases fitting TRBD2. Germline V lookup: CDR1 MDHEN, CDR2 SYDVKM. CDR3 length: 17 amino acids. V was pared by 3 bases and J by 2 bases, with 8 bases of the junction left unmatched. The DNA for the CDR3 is TGTGCCAGCAGTTTGCCTAGCGGGAGACCCGACACAGATACGCAGTATTTT. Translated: CASSLPSGRPDTDTQYF.

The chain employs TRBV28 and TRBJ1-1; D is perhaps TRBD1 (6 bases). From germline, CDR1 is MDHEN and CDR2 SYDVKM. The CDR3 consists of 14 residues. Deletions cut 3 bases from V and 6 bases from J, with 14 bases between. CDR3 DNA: TGTGCCAGCAGTTTGGGGGGGGCTCGGTCTGAAGCTTTCTTT. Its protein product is CASSLGGARSEAFF.

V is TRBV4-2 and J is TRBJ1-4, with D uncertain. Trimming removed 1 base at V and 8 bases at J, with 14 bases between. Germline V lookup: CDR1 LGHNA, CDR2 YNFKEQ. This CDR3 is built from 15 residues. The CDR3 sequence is CASSQAREGSEKLFF. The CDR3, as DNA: TGTGCCAGCAGCCAAGCGAGAGAGGGATCCGAAAAACTGTTTTTT.

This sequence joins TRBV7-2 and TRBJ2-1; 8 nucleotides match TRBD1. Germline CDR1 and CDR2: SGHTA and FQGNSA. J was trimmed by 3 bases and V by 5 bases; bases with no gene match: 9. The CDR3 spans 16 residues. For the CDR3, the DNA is TGTGCCAGCAGCCCCCCGGACAGGGTTTACTACAATGAGCAGTTCTTC. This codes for CASSPPDRVYYNEQFF.

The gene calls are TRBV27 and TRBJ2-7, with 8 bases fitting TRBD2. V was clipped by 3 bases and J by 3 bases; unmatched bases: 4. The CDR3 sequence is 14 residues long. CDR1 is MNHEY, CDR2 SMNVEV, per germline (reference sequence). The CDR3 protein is CASSLTSGSYEQYF. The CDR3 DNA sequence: TGTGCCAGCAGTTTGACGAGCGGGAGCTACGAGCAGTACTTC.

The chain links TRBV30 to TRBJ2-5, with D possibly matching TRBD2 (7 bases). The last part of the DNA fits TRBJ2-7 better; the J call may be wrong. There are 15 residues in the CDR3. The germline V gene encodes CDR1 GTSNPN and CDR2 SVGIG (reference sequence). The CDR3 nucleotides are TGTGCCTGGAGTGTAGGGGGGGGCCTCTCCTACGAGCAGTACTTC. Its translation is CAWSVGGGLSYEQYF.

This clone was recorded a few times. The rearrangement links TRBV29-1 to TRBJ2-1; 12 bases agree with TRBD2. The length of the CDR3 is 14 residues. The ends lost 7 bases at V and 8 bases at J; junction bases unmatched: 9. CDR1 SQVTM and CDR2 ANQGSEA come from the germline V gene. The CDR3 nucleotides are TGCAGCGACCTGACTAGCGGGAGCAGCCATGAGCAGTTCTTC. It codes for CSDLTSGSSHEQFF.

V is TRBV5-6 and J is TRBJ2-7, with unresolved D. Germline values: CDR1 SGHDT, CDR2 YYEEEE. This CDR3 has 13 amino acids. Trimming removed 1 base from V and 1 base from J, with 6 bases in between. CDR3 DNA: TGTGCCAGCAGCTTGCCAGAATCCTACGAGCAGTACTTC. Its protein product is CASSLPESYEQYF.

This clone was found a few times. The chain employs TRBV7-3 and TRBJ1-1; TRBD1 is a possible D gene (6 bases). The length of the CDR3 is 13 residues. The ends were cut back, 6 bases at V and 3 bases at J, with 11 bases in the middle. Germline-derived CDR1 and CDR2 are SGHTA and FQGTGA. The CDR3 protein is CASRGHSDTEAFF. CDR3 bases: TGTGCCAGCAGGGGACATTCGGACACTGAAGCTTTCTTT.

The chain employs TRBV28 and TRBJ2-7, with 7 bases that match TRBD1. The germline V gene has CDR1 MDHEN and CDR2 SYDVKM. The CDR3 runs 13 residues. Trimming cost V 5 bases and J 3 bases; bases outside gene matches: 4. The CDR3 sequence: CASSKTGDYEQYF. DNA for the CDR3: TGTGCCAGCAGTAAAACAGGGGACTACGAGCAGTACTTC. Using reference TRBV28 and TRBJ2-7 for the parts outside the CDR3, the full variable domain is DVKVTQSSRYLVKRTGEKVFLECVQDMDHENMFWYRQDPGLGLRLIYFSYDVKMKEKGDIPEGYSVSREKKERFSLILESASTNQTSMYLCASSKTGDYEQYFGPGTRLTVT.

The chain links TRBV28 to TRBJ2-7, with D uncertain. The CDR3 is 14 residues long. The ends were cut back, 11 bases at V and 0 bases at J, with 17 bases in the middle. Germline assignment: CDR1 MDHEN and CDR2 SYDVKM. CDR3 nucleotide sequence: TGTGCCGCAGCCGGAGACCGCTCCTCCTACGAGCAGTACTTC. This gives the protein CAAAGDRSSYEQYF. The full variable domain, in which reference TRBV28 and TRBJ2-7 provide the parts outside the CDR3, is DVKVTQSSRYLVKRTGEKVFLECVQDMDHENMFWYRQDPGLGLRLIYFSYDVKMKEKGDIPEGYSVSREKKERFSLILESASTNQTSMYLCAAAGDRSSYEQYFGPGTRLTVT.

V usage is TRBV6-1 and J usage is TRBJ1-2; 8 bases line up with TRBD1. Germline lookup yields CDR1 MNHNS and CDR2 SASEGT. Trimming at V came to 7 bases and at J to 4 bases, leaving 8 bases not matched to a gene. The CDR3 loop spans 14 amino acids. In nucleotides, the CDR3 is TGTGCCAGCAACGCGGGGGACAGGCTCTATGGCTACACCTTC. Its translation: CASNAGDRLYGYTF.

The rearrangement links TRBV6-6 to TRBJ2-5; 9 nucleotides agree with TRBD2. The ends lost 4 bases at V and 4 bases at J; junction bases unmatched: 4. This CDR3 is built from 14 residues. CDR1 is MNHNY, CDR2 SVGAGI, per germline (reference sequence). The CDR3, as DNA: TGTGCCAGCAGTTCGCTAGCGGGATTAGAGACCCAGTACTTC. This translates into CASSSLAGLETQYF.

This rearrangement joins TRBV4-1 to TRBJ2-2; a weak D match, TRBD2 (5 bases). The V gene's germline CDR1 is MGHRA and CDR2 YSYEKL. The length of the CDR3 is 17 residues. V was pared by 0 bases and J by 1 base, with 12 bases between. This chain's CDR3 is CASSQDLASRNTGELFF. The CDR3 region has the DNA TGCGCCAGCAGCCAAGATTTAGCTAGCAGGAACACCGGGGAGCTGTTTTTT.

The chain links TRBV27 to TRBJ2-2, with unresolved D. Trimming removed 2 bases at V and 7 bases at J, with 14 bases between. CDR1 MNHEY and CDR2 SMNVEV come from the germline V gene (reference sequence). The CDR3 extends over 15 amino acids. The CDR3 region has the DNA TGTGCCAGCAGTTTAAATTTTGGCTCGGGCGGGGAGCTGTTTTTT. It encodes CASSLNFGSGGELFF.

CDR3 nucleotide sequence: TGTGCCTGGAGTATTCGGAGGGAAGGCAATCAGCCCCAGCATTTT. It translates to CAWSIRREGNQPQHF. The V gene is TRBV30, the J gene TRBJ1-5; D gene uncertain. Trimming removed 2 bases from V and 2 bases from J, with 13 bases in between. This CDR3 is 15 amino acids long. CDR1 is GTSNPN, CDR2 SVGIG, per germline (reference sequence).

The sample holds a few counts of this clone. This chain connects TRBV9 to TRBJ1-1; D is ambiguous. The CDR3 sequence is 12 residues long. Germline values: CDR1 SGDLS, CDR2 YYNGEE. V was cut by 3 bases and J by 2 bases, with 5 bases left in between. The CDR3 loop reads CASSGGNTEAFF. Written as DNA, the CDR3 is TGTGCCAGCAGCGGCGGTAACACTGAAGCTTTCTTT.

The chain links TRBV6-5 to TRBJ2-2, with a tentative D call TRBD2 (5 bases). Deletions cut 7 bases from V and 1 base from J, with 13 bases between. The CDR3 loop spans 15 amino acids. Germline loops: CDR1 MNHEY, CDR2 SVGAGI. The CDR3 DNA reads TGTGCCAGCACCCCAGAAGGGAGGAACACCGGGGAGCTGTTTTTT. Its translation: CASTPEGRNTGELFF.

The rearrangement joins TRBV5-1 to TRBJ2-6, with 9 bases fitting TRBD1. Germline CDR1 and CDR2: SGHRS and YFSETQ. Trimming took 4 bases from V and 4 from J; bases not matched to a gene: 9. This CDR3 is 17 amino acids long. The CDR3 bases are TGCGCCAGCAGCACCGGGACAGGGACTTCAGGGGCCAACGTCCTGACTTTC. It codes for CASSTGTGTSGANVLTF.

The CDR3 loop reads CASLSRGVNTEAFF. CDR3 coding DNA: TGTGCCAGCCTCAGTCGGGGGGTAAACACTGAAGCTTTCTTT. The V call is TRBV6-5, the J call TRBJ1-1, with a tentative D call TRBD1 (5 bases). V was pared by 8 bases and J by 2 bases, with 15 bases between. This CDR3 is built from 14 residues. From germline, CDR1 is MNHEY and CDR2 SVGAGI.

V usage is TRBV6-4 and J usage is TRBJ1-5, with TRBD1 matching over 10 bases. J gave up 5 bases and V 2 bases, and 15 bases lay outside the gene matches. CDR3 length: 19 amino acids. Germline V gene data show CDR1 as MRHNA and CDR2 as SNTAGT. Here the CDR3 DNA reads TGTGCCAGCAGTGACGTCGATGGGACAGGGGACAAACAAGATCAGCCCCAGCATTTT. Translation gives CASSDVDGTGDKQDQPQHF.

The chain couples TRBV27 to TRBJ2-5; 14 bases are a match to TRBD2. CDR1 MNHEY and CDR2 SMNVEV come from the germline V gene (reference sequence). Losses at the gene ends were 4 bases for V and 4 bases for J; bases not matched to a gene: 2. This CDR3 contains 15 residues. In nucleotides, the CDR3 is TGTGCCAGCAGTTCAGGGACTAGCGGGAGAGAGACCCAGTACTTC. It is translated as CASSSGTSGRETQYF.

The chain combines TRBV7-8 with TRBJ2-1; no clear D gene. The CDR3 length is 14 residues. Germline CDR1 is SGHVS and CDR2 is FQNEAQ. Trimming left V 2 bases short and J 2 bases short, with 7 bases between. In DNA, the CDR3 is TGTGCCAGCAGCTTATTAACGGCCTACAATGAGCAGTTCTTC. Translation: CASSLLTAYNEQFF.

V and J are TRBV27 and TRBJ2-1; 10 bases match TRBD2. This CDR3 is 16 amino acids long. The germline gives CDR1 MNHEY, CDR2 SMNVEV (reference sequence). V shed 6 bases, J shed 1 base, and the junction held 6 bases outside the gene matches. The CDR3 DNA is TGTGCCAGCAGCCGGACTAGCGGCTGGTCCTACAATGAGCAGTTCTTC. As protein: CASSRTSGWSYNEQFF.

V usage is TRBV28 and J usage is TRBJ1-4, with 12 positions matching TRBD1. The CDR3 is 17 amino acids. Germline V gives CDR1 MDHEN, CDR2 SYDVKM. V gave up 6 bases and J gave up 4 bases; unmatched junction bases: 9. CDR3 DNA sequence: TGTGCCAGCAGCTTTCAGGGACAGGGGGCTATTAATGAAAAACTGTTTTTT. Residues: CASSFQGQGAINEKLFF.